The rows below give T cell receptor beta chains drawn from one sample of a study of blood T cells in healthy people across ages. TCRdb processed the 5' RACE reads anew with MiXCR; each CDR3 protein has one entry. Counted here are about 640,000 distinct CDR3 sequences, 58% occurring once; the ten biggest clones make up approximately 37%. The sequencing sample was made of blood. The receptors come from a man aged 60-69 years in good health. Each CDR3 is given with its conserved first and last residue. The D gene is left open where the match is weak. Where a row states a size, it is once, few, many or the class of an expanded clone; other rows omit it.

TRBV6-1	-	-	TRBJ1-5	TGTGCCAGCAGTGAAGGGGGCGGTTGGCAGCCCCAGCATTTT	CASSEGGGWQPQHF
TRBV5-4	TRBD1	-	TRBJ2-3	TGTGCCAGCAGTACCGGGACAGGGAGTCCAGATACGCAGTATTTT	CASSTGTGSPDTQYF
TRBV20-1	-	-	TRBJ2-1	TGCAGTGCTAGATTGGACAGAGCCTACAATGAGCAGTTCTTC	CSARLDRAYNEQFF
TRBV7-2	-	-	TRBJ1-2	TGTGCCAGCAGCTTAGTAGGAACAGCGGTAAACTATGGCTACACCTTC	CASSLVGTAVNYGYTF
TRBV20-1	TRBD1	once	TRBJ1-5	TGCAGTGCTCACAACAGGGGAGGAGGCAATCAGCCCCAGCATTTT	CSAHNRGGGNQPQHF
TRBV11-2	TRBD2	-	TRBJ2-1	TGTGCCAGCAGCCAGGGACTAGCGGGGAACTACAATGAGCAGTTCTTC	CASSQGLAGNYNEQFF
TRBV6-5	TRBD2	-	TRBJ2-7	TGTGCCAGCTCCCGGGAGGAGGCCTACGAGCAGTACTTC	CASSREEAYEQYF
TRBV29-1	TRBD2	few	TRBJ2-4	TGCAGCGTTAGGGAGGGCGAAAACATTCAGTACTTC	CSVREGENIQYF
TRBV7-2	-	-	TRBJ1-1	TGTGCCAGCAGTCATCCGGGGACGAACACTGAAGCTTTCTTT	CASSHPGTNTEAFF
TRBV5-1	TRBD1	-	TRBJ2-1	TGCGCCAGCACTGCGGACAGGGAATACAATGAGCAGTTCTTC	CASTADREYNEQFF
TRBV7-9	-	-	TRBJ2-7	TGTGCCAGCAGCCTCCCGGGGGAGTACGCCGAGCAGTACTTC	CASSLPGEYAEQYF
TRBV7-2	TRBD2	few	TRBJ2-5	TGTGCCAGCAGCTTACGGGGGGGGTCGGTTCAGACCCAGTACTTC	CASSLRGGSVQTQYF
TRBV4-2	-	once	TRBJ1-2	TGTGCCAGCTATAGGTCAGGAAACTATGGCTACACCTTC	CASYRSGNYGYTF
TRBV5-1	-	-	TRBJ2-4	TGCGCCAGCAGCCCCCCAAAAAACATTCAGTACTTC	CASSPPKNIQYF
TRBV5-6	-	-	TRBJ2-2	TGTGCCAGCAGCTTGGACATCCGGAACACCGGGGAGCTGTTTTTT	CASSLDIRNTGELFF
TRBV29-1	-	many	TRBJ2-4	TGCAGCGGTACCCGGGATTCAGGGAACATTCAGTACTTC	CSGTRDSGNIQYF
TRBV12-3/TRBV12-4	-	-	TRBJ2-1	TGTGCCAGCAGTCACGGGACGGAGAGCTCCTACAATGAGCAGTTCTTC	CASSHGTESSYNEQFF
TRBV28	-	few	TRBJ2-7	TGTGCCAGCAGTTTACAAAGGCAGGGTTACGAGCAGTACTTC	CASSLQRQGYEQYF
TRBV6-1	TRBD2	-	TRBJ2-3	TGTGCCAGCAGTGAAGCGCTTGCGGGGGGCACAGATACGCAGTATTTT	CASSEALAGGTDTQYF
TRBV7-2	TRBD2	-	TRBJ2-1	TGTGCCAGCAGCTTGTTCCTAGCGGGGGCGTACAATGAGCAGTTCTTC	CASSLFLAGAYNEQFF
TRBV10-3	-	-	TRBJ1-1	TGTGCCAGAGGGTCTGAAGCTTTCTTT	CARGSEAFF
TRBV5-1	-	-	TRBJ1-5	TGCGCCAGCAGCTTGAGAGGGGGTGAGCAGCCCCAGCATTTT	CASSLRGGEQPQHF
TRBV24-1	TRBD2	-	TRBJ2-1	TGTGCCACCAGATTGAGCGGGGGGGACAATGAGAAGTTCTTC	CATRLSGGDNEKFF
TRBV3-1	-	-	TRBJ2-5	TGTGCCAGCAGCCTCCCCGGAAGGGGTAGAGAGACCCAGTACTTC	CASSLPGRGRETQYF
TRBV7-2	TRBD1	-	TRBJ2-7	TGTGCCAGCAGCTTAGGGACAGGGGTCCACGAGCAGTACTTC	CASSLGTGVHEQYF
TRBV2	TRBD2	-	TRBJ2-3	TGTGCCAGCAGTGACGGGGGGGCACGGGCAGATACGCAGTATTTT	CASSDGGARADTQYF